This entry lists 9 T cell receptor beta chains sequenced from one sample in a study of blood T cell repertoires in COVID-19. TCRdb's table, derived via immunoSEQ multiplex PCR, lists solely in-frame clones and lacks some. The profile shows approximately 170,000 clones, less than 85% of them singletons. Sequencing was done on a sample of PBMCs or T cells enriched from blood (not recorded which). Source of these receptors: a man in his fifties or sixties who had recovered from COVID-19.

V usage is TRBV7-8 and J usage is TRBJ2-6; tentatively, D is TRBD1 (5 bases). The length of the CDR3 is 15 residues. Germline V lookup: CDR1 SGHVS, CDR2 FQNEAQ. The V gene lost 5 bases and the J gene lost 2 bases, with 10 bases spanning the gap. CDR3 loop: CASSLREAGANVLTF. The CDR3 coding sequence is TGTGCCAGCAGCCTCAGGGAAGCTGGGGCCAACGTCCTGACTTTC.

V usage is TRBV12-3 or TRBV12-4 and J usage is TRBJ1-5; D unclear. Trimming removed 6 bases from V and 0 bases from J, with 6 bases in between. CDR3 length: 13 residues. CDR3 in amino acids: CASSSYSNQPQHF. CDR3 bases: TGTGCCAGCAGCTCCTATAGCAATCAGCCCCAGCATTTT.

The chain uses TRBV5-6 and TRBJ1-1; TRBD1 matches 8 bases. The germline CDR1 and CDR2 sequences are SGHDT and YYEEEE. Trimming took 4 bases from V and 1 from J; bases not matched to a gene: 9. The CDR3 is made up of 16 amino acids. The CDR3 here is CASSRARTGKNTEAFF. DNA of the CDR3: TGTGCCAGCAGCCGAGCTAGGACAGGGAAGAACACTGAAGCTTTCTTT. The whole variable domain, filled in from reference TRBV5-6 and TRBJ1-1, reads DAGVTQSPTHLIKTRGQQVTLRCSPKSGHDTVSWYQQALGQGPQFIFQYYEEEERQRGNFPDRFSGHQFPNYSSELNVNALLLGDSALYLCASSRARTGKNTEAFFGQGTRLTVV.

J is TRBJ2-3 and V is TRBV29-1, with D tentatively TRBD2 (7 bases). V lost 4 bases to trimming and J lost 0 bases, with 14 bases between them. Per the germline V gene, CDR1 is SQVTM and CDR2 is ANQGSEA. The CDR3 spans 15 residues. The CDR3 DNA follows: TGCAGCGTTGGTAGGCGGGGGCTTAGCACAGATACGCAGTATTTT. As protein: CSVGRRGLSTDTQYF.

The V gene is TRBV5-1, the J gene TRBJ2-3; a possible D gene is TRBD2 (7 bases). The CDR3 sequence is 14 residues long. Trimming cost V 4 bases and J 5 bases, with 14 bases left between them. Germline V gene data show CDR1 as SGHRS and CDR2 as YFSETQ. CDR3 loop: CASSPGLGGDTQYF. The CDR3, as DNA: TGCGCCAGCAGCCCCGGACTAGGGGGAGATACGCAGTATTTT.

The chain recombines TRBV5-1 with TRBJ2-3; perhaps TRBD1 as D (5 bases). The CDR3 consists of 16 residues. Trimming removed 0 bases at V and 0 bases at J, with 11 bases between. The germline CDR1 and CDR2 sequences are SGHRS and YFSETQ. The CDR3 protein is CASSLGRVSSTDTQYF. CDR3 bases: TGCGCCAGCAGCTTGGGCAGGGTTTCTAGCACAGATACGCAGTATTTT.

The V gene is TRBV5-1, the J gene TRBJ2-2; 11 bases match TRBD1. V shed 4 bases, J shed 6 bases, and the junction held 2 bases outside the gene matches. The CDR3 is 14 amino acids. In germline, CDR1 is SGHRS, CDR2 YFSETQ. This CDR3 is CASSPGQGAGELFF. CDR3 in DNA: TGCGCCAGCAGCCCGGGACAGGGGGCCGGGGAGCTGTTTTTT. Full variable domain (missing parts from reference TRBV5-1 and TRBJ2-2): KAGVTQTPRYLIKTRGQQVTLSCSPISGHRSVSWYQQTPGQGLQFLFEYFSETQRNKGNFPGRFSGRQFSNSRSEMNVSTLELGDSALYLCASSPGQGAGELFFGEGSRLTVL.

The chain recombines TRBV7-9 with TRBJ1-5; no reliable D call. Trimming left V 7 bases short and J 1 base short, with 8 bases between. The V gene's germline CDR1 is SEHNR and CDR2 FQNEAQ (reference sequence). The CDR3 runs to 13 residues. CDR3 bases: TGTGCCAGCACAGCCGGGAGCAATCAGCCCCAGCATTTT. Amino acids: CASTAGSNQPQHF.

This clone occurred once. The chain employs TRBV5-4 and TRBJ2-3; weak D call: TRBD1 (5 bases). CDR1 SGHNT and CDR2 YYREEE come from the germline V gene (reference sequence). The CDR3 runs to 13 residues. V lost 3 bases and J 5 bases, leaving 10 bases between the germline ends. Written as DNA, the CDR3 is TGTGCCAGCAGCTCACAGGTAATAGATACGCAGTATTTT. Its protein product is CASSSQVIDTQYF.